This TCR beta chain was documented in a study of a mutant IDH1 vaccine in newly diagnosed glioma. Study summary: Visit V12 was at week 35; visit V13 was at week 47.

Regarding this clone: Its matching antigen is unknown.

V was cut by 1 base and J by 5 bases, with 12 bases left in between. CDR3 size: 14 residues. Germline CDR1 reads SGDLS; CDR2 reads YYNGEE. Data came from immunoSEQ multiplex PCR; TCRdb stores just in-frame clones and leaves some out. Here the sample spans over 30,000 clones, around nine tenths being singletons. Time point indicated: week 47, end of study. One vaccine dose held 300 ug of mutant IDH1 20-mer peptide and came with topical imiquimod. This TCR derives from a woman aged 40 to 50 with glioma. The chain has TRBV9 and TRBJ2-5, with D perhaps matching TRBD1 or TRBD2 (5 bases each). Sequenced material: PBMCs, taken from a glioma patient whose treatment included an IDH1 peptide vaccine. CDR3 loop: CASSVRGVGETQYF. The CDR3 DNA reads as TGTGCCAGCAGCGTACGAGGGGTAGGGGAGACCCAGTACTTC.